This is a list of T cell receptor beta chains from one sample in a study of blood T cells in healthy people across ages. TCRdb independently ran MiXCR on the 5' RACE reads; one entry per CDR3 protein. Of some 890,000 distinct CDR3 sequences in the sample, 25% to 35% are singletons; the top ten hold roughly 10%. The data were also submitted as part of a second study, on T cells of mothers and their children.

Sequencing was performed on blood. Receptors were obtained from a woman in her thirties or forties in good health. Each CDR3 is given with its conserved first and last residue. Fields, in order: V gene, clone size, D gene, J gene, CDR3 protein, CDR3 DNA. The D gene is left open where the match is weak. A row's size may be missing; if present it is once, few, many or a size class.

V gene: TRBV7-2
clone size: -
D gene: TRBD2
J gene: TRBJ2-1
CDR3 protein: CASSLGRASGSEQFF
CDR3 DNA: TGTGCCAGCAGCTTAGGTCGGGCTAGCGGGAGTGAGCAGTTCTTC

V gene: TRBV24-1
clone size: -
D gene: TRBD2
J gene: TRBJ2-1
CDR3 protein: CATSDPGTNYNEQFF
CDR3 DNA: TGTGCCACCAGTGACCCTGGGACTAACTACAATGAGCAGTTCTTC

V gene: TRBV7-9
clone size: -
D gene: -
J gene: TRBJ2-3
CDR3 protein: CASSSLLTGTANTDAQYF
CDR3 DNA: TGTGCCAGCAGCTCCCTGCTCACCGGGACGGCCAACACAGATGCGCAGTATTTT

V gene: TRBV7-6
clone size: -
D gene: -
J gene: TRBJ1-1
CDR3 protein: CASSEMSGLNTEAFF
CDR3 DNA: TGTGCCAGCAGCGAAATGTCGGGCCTGAACACTGAAGCTTTCTTT

V gene: TRBV7-8
clone size: -
D gene: TRBD1
J gene: TRBJ1-5
CDR3 protein: CASSQSQGPLSNAAQHF
CDR3 DNA: TGTGCCAGCAGCCAGTCACAGGGGCCCCTGAGCAATGCGGCCCAGCATTTT

V gene: TRBV6-1
clone size: -
D gene: -
J gene: TRBJ2-2
CDR3 protein: CASSEVSSGELFF
CDR3 DNA: TGTGCCAGCAGTGAAGTCAGCAGTGGGGAGCTGTTTTTT

V gene: TRBV7-2
clone size: many
D gene: -
J gene: TRBJ1-2
CDR3 protein: CASSTAGGGANGYTF
CDR3 DNA: TGTGCCAGCAGCACCGCCGGCGGAGGGGCGAACGGCTACACCTTC

V gene: TRBV3-1
clone size: few
D gene: -
J gene: TRBJ1-1
CDR3 protein: CASSAAGWNTEAFF
CDR3 DNA: TGTGCCAGCAGCGCCGCAGGGTGGAACACTGAAGCTTTCTTT

V gene: TRBV13
clone size: -
D gene: -
J gene: TRBJ1-6
CDR3 protein: CASSVQVNSRDSPLHF
CDR3 DNA: TGTGCCAGCAGCGTCCAGGTTAATTCGAGGGATTCACCCCTCCACTTT

V gene: TRBV28
clone size: few
D gene: TRBD2
J gene: TRBJ2-1
CDR3 protein: CASSPRTSGGAGQFF
CDR3 DNA: TGTGCCAGCAGTCCAAGGACTAGCGGGGGGGCTGGGCAGTTCTTC

V gene: TRBV28
clone size: few
D gene: TRBD1
J gene: TRBJ1-5
CDR3 protein: CASSSKTGLNQPQHF
CDR3 DNA: TGTGCCAGCAGTTCAAAGACAGGGCTCAATCAGCCCCAGCATTTT

V gene: TRBV6-6
clone size: few
D gene: -
J gene: TRBJ1-2
CDR3 protein: CASTETAPTNYGYTF
CDR3 DNA: TGTGCCAGCACCGAAACGGCACCAACTAACTATGGCTACACCTTC

V gene: TRBV12-3/TRBV12-4
clone size: few
D gene: TRBD1
J gene: TRBJ1-4
CDR3 protein: CASSPHRGRDEKLFF
CDR3 DNA: TGTGCCAGCAGTCCTCACAGGGGGCGTGATGAAAAACTGTTTTTT

V gene: TRBV28
clone size: -
D gene: -
J gene: TRBJ2-3
CDR3 protein: CASEFTLSRQGRAGDTQYF
CDR3 DNA: TGTGCCAGCGAATTCACCCTTAGTCGGCAGGGTCGGGCTGGAGATACGCAGTATTTT

V gene: TRBV5-1
clone size: -
D gene: -
J gene: TRBJ1-1
CDR3 protein: CASSLSKSEAFF
CDR3 DNA: TGCGCCAGCAGCTTGAGTAAGTCTGAAGCTTTCTTT

V gene: TRBV12-3/TRBV12-4
clone size: many
D gene: -
J gene: TRBJ1-2
CDR3 protein: CASRRSRQPSYGYTF
CDR3 DNA: TGTGCCAGCAGGCGTTCCCGACAGCCCAGCTATGGCTACACCTTC

V gene: TRBV5-4
clone size: few
D gene: -
J gene: TRBJ1-6
CDR3 protein: CASSSPSGVGPGNSPLHF
CDR3 DNA: TGTGCCAGCAGTTCACCTTCCGGGGTGGGCCCGGGCAATTCACCCCTCCACTTT

V gene: TRBV12-3/TRBV12-4
clone size: many
D gene: -
J gene: TRBJ2-5
CDR3 protein: CASSSGPQSLQETQYF
CDR3 DNA: TGTGCCAGCAGTTCCGGGCCCCAAAGCCTTCAAGAGACCCAGTACTTC

V gene: TRBV7-2
clone size: few
D gene: TRBD2
J gene: TRBJ2-3
CDR3 protein: CASSLRAGGFTDTQYF
CDR3 DNA: TGTGCCAGCAGCTTGCGAGCGGGGGGGTTCACAGATACGCAGTATTTT

V gene: TRBV29-1
clone size: many
D gene: -
J gene: TRBJ2-4
CDR3 protein: CSVDVTTNIQYF
CDR3 DNA: TGCAGCGTTGATGTTACTACAAACATTCAGTACTTC

V gene: TRBV5-1
clone size: -
D gene: TRBD1
J gene: TRBJ2-1
CDR3 protein: CASSLKGQGTGRGEQFF
CDR3 DNA: TGCGCCAGCAGCTTGAAAGGACAGGGGACGGGAAGGGGTGAGCAGTTCTTC

V gene: TRBV9
clone size: -
D gene: -
J gene: TRBJ1-2
CDR3 protein: CASTFTQGFEGYTF
CDR3 DNA: TGTGCCAGCACGTTCACTCAGGGTTTTGAGGGCTACACCTTC

V gene: TRBV7-9
clone size: -
D gene: TRBD1
J gene: TRBJ1-1
CDR3 protein: CASSFFTGARTEAFF
CDR3 DNA: TGTGCCAGCAGCTTCTTTACAGGGGCTCGCACTGAAGCTTTCTTT

V gene: TRBV28
clone size: -
D gene: -
J gene: TRBJ2-7
CDR3 protein: CASRFRDRAYEQYF
CDR3 DNA: TGTGCCAGCAGATTCAGGGATAGGGCCTACGAGCAGTACTTC

V gene: TRBV5-6
clone size: few
D gene: -
J gene: TRBJ1-6
CDR3 protein: CASSSDTLSSYNSPLHF
CDR3 DNA: TGTGCCAGCAGCTCCGACACGTTGAGCTCCTATAATTCACCCCTCCACTTT

V gene: TRBV7-9
clone size: many
D gene: -
J gene: TRBJ2-1
CDR3 protein: CASSSRGGAVNEQFF
CDR3 DNA: TGTGCCAGCAGCTCCCGAGGGGGTGCCGTCAATGAGCAGTTCTTC

V gene: TRBV9
clone size: few
D gene: -
J gene: TRBJ1-1
CDR3 protein: CASSPHPNTEAFF
CDR3 DNA: TGTGCCAGCAGCCCTCACCCGAACACTGAAGCTTTCTTT

V gene: TRBV4-1
clone size: once
D gene: -
J gene: TRBJ1-5
CDR3 protein: CASSQDLGVSNQPQHF
CDR3 DNA: TGCGCCAGCAGCCAAGATTTGGGGGTGAGCAATCAGCCCCAGCATTTT

V gene: TRBV12-3/TRBV12-4
clone size: few
D gene: TRBD1
J gene: TRBJ2-5
CDR3 protein: CASSPRTGLKVETQYF
CDR3 DNA: TGTGCCAGCAGCCCCCGGACAGGGTTGAAGGTGGAGACCCAGTACTTC

V gene: TRBV7-9
clone size: -
D gene: -
J gene: TRBJ2-3
CDR3 protein: CASSSFISPGSVTDTQYF
CDR3 DNA: TGTGCCAGCAGCTCCTTTATCTCCCCCGGCTCGGTCACAGATACGCAGTATTTT

V gene: TRBV12-5
clone size: -
D gene: -
J gene: TRBJ1-6
CDR3 protein: CASGPRTDHSPLHF
CDR3 DNA: TGTGCTAGTGGCCCTAGGACGGATCATTCACCCCTCCACTTT

V gene: TRBV3-1
clone size: few
D gene: TRBD1
J gene: TRBJ1-1
CDR3 protein: CASSQRGQDTEAFF
CDR3 DNA: TGTGCCAGCAGCCAGAGGGGGCAGGACACTGAAGCTTTCTTT

V gene: TRBV21-1
clone size: -
D gene: -
J gene: TRBJ1-4
CDR3 protein: CTSSKDRRGEKLFF
CDR3 DNA: TGTACCAGCAGCAAGGACAGGAGAGGTGAAAAACTGTTTTTT

V gene: TRBV20-1
clone size: few
D gene: TRBD2
J gene: TRBJ2-1
CDR3 protein: CSAGGAGTSAYNEQFF
CDR3 DNA: TGCAGTGCTGGTGGGGCCGGGACTAGCGCTTACAATGAGCAGTTCTTC

V gene: TRBV5-6
clone size: -
D gene: -
J gene: TRBJ2-3
CDR3 protein: CASSAVSGGDTQYF
CDR3 DNA: TGTGCCAGCAGCGCCGTCTCCGGGGGAGATACGCAGTATTTT

V gene: TRBV7-2
clone size: many
D gene: -
J gene: TRBJ1-6
CDR3 protein: CASSSLPVQIDNSPLHF
CDR3 DNA: TGTGCCAGCAGCTCCCTACCCGTTCAGATAGATAATTCACCCCTCCACTTT

V gene: TRBV4-3
clone size: -
D gene: -
J gene: TRBJ2-7
CDR3 protein: CASSQFHRSSYEQYF
CDR3 DNA: TGCGCCAGCAGCCAGTTCCACCGGAGCTCCTACGAGCAGTACTTC

V gene: TRBV28
clone size: -
D gene: TRBD2
J gene: TRBJ2-5
CDR3 protein: CASSPAGRAGETQYF
CDR3 DNA: TGTGCCAGCAGCCCGGCGGGGAGGGCCGGGGAGACCCAGTACTTC

V gene: TRBV28
clone size: many
D gene: -
J gene: TRBJ2-7
CDR3 protein: CASSLGGLNEQYF
CDR3 DNA: TGTGCCAGCAGTTTAGGAGGACTTAACGAGCAGTACTTC

V gene: TRBV7-3
clone size: many
D gene: -
J gene: TRBJ2-3
CDR3 protein: CASSLTGDRFRDTQYF
CDR3 DNA: TGTGCCAGCAGCTTAACAGGGGATAGATTCAGAGATACGCAGTATTTT

V gene: TRBV24-1
clone size: many
D gene: TRBD2
J gene: TRBJ2-1
CDR3 protein: CATSTPGLAGYNEQFF
CDR3 DNA: TGTGCCACCAGTACACCGGGACTAGCGGGCTACAATGAGCAGTTCTTC

V gene: TRBV5-1
clone size: many
D gene: TRBD1
J gene: TRBJ2-7
CDR3 protein: CASSFDVNRGTYEQYF
CDR3 DNA: TGCGCCAGCAGCTTCGACGTGAACAGGGGGACCTACGAGCAGTACTTC

V gene: TRBV7-9
clone size: -
D gene: -
J gene: TRBJ2-7
CDR3 protein: CASSPPGGGTYEQYF
CDR3 DNA: TGTGCCAGCAGCCCACCGGGCGGCGGGACCTACGAGCAGTACTTC

V gene: TRBV27
clone size: -
D gene: -
J gene: TRBJ1-4
CDR3 protein: CASSDISGKLFF
CDR3 DNA: TGTGCCAGCAGTGACATATCGGGAAAACTGTTTTTT

V gene: TRBV28
clone size: few
D gene: -
J gene: TRBJ2-1
CDR3 protein: CASIQGHNEQFF
CDR3 DNA: TGTGCCAGCATCCAGGGCCACAATGAGCAGTTCTTC

V gene: TRBV2
clone size: many
D gene: -
J gene: TRBJ1-2
CDR3 protein: CASSPEGAYGYTF
CDR3 DNA: TGTGCCAGCAGTCCCGAGGGAGCCTATGGCTACACCTTC

V gene: TRBV5-1
clone size: few
D gene: TRBD1
J gene: TRBJ1-4
CDR3 protein: CASSYGTVNEKLFF
CDR3 DNA: TGTGCCAGCAGTTACGGGACAGTCAATGAAAAACTGTTTTTT

V gene: TRBV2
clone size: many
D gene: TRBD1
J gene: TRBJ2-7
CDR3 protein: CASSESGGGIFRYEQYF
CDR3 DNA: TGTGCCAGCAGTGAATCAGGGGGCGGAATATTTCGCTACGAGCAGTACTTC

V gene: TRBV7-2
clone size: many
D gene: TRBD2
J gene: TRBJ2-7
CDR3 protein: CASSLASSGATYEQYF
CDR3 DNA: TGTGCCAGCAGCTTAGCCTCTAGCGGGGCAACCTACGAGCAGTACTTC

V gene: TRBV12-3/TRBV12-4
clone size: -
D gene: -
J gene: TRBJ1-5
CDR3 protein: CASSLVPRGPELSYSNQPQHF
CDR3 DNA: TGTGCCAGCAGTTTAGTACCAAGGGGCCCAGAATTATCCTATAGCAATCAGCCCCAGCATTTT

V gene: TRBV5-1
clone size: -
D gene: -
J gene: TRBJ1-3
CDR3 protein: CASSLALNSGNTIYF
CDR3 DNA: TGCGCCAGCAGCTTGGCCCTTAACTCTGGAAACACCATATATTTT

V gene: TRBV12-3/TRBV12-4
clone size: -
D gene: -
J gene: TRBJ2-7
CDR3 protein: CASSPIGSQAHSYNEQYF
CDR3 DNA: TGTGCCAGCAGCCCTATCGGCTCCCAGGCCCACTCCTACAATGAGCAGTACTTC

V gene: TRBV7-2
clone size: -
D gene: TRBD1
J gene: TRBJ1-2
CDR3 protein: CAGSPGGEALGYTF
CDR3 DNA: TGTGCCGGCAGCCCAGGGGGGGAGGCCCTTGGCTACACCTTC

V gene: TRBV29-1
clone size: few
D gene: -
J gene: TRBJ2-3
CDR3 protein: CSVRGTQGSSTDTQYF
CDR3 DNA: TGCAGCGTGAGGGGAACTCAGGGCTCCAGCACAGATACGCAGTATTTT

V gene: TRBV11-2
clone size: many
D gene: TRBD1
J gene: TRBJ2-7
CDR3 protein: CASSWDRRSYEQYF
CDR3 DNA: TGTGCCAGCAGCTGGGACAGGCGATCCTACGAGCAGTACTTC